This T cell receptor (beta chain) was identified in a study of read filtering for tumor transcriptome and immune sequencing. Background on the study: Transcriptome libraries were built from DNase-treated RNA. The study's findings and limits: Sorted CD138-negative bone marrow cells were not purified T cells. IR-seq and RNA-seq agreed better without single-read clonotypes.

Every patient had bone marrow sampled while the disease was active. V lost 2 bases, J lost 3 bases, and 13 bases lay in between. The CDR3 totals 14 residues. Per the germline V gene, CDR1 is GTSNPN and CDR2 is SVGIG (reference sequence). This clonotype appeared many times. Its matching antigen is unknown. This library used approximately 0.4 ug RNA and molecular barcoded adaptors spanning alpha/delta and beta/gamma chains. TCRdb independently ran MiXCR on the reads; one entry per CDR3 protein. The sample carries about 48,000 distinct CDR3 sequences, approximately 19% recorded once. Sequencing was carried out using a population of CD138-negative cells sorted from bone marrow. This receptor was taken from a donor over 35 with multiple myeloma. The V and J genes are TRBV30 and TRBJ2-5; D uncertain. CDR3 residues: CAWSIGPAEETQYF. The DNA of the CDR3 is TGTGCCTGGAGTATCGGGCCGGCTGAAGAGACCCAGTACTTC.